These 11 T cell receptor beta chains originate from one sample sequenced in a study of type 1 and type 2 diabetes patients. Amplification started from genomic DNA. Multiplex PCR with 30 forward and 13 reverse primers amplified the TCR beta CDR3. MiXCR, applied by TCRdb to the multiplex PCR reads, yields one record per CDR3 protein. This table holds 280,000 or so distinct CDR3 sequences, around 50% found once. The material sequenced was peripheral blood mononuclear cells (PBMCs). These receptors were taken from a man aged 18 to 29 with type 2 diabetes.

Only one count was recorded for this clonotype. V and J are TRBV2 and TRBJ2-3, with 8 positions matching TRBD1. The junction had 10 bases not matched to a gene; V was cut back by 10 bases and J by 1 base. This CDR3 contains 15 residues. CDR1 and CDR2 from the germline V gene are SNHLY and FYNNEI. In DNA, the CDR3 is TGTGCCACCAGCAGTGACAGGGGCGGCACAGATACGCAGTATTTT. Protein: CATSSDRGGTDTQYF.

The rearrangement uses TRBV19 and TRBJ2-3; the D gene is possibly TRBD1 (7 bases). The CDR3 covers 16 residues. The ends were cut back, 8 bases at V and 3 bases at J, with 21 bases in the middle. Looked up from germline, CDR1 is LNHDA and CDR2 is SQIVND (reference sequence). The CDR3 DNA is TGTGCCAGTCAACGGGACTTAACAGGGGCGACAGATACGCAGTATTTT. Translated: CASQRDLTGATDTQYF.

A note on this clonotype: A much larger clone lies one base from this, so it may be a read error. This chain links TRBV20-1 with TRBJ2-7; TRBD1 matches 7 bases. The V gene's germline CDR1 is DFQATT and CDR2 SNEGSKA (reference sequence). V lost 6 bases, J lost 3 bases, and 5 bases stayed unmatched. The CDR3 contains 12 residues. In DNA form, the CDR3 reads TGCAGTGCCGGGGACAGAAGCTACGAGCAGTACTTC. Its translation: CSAGDRSYEQYF.

The chain joins TRBV18 to TRBJ2-7; no clear D gene. From germline, CDR1 is KGHSH and CDR2 LQKENI. Trimming stripped 5 bases from V and 3 bases from J, with 8 bases between. The CDR3 has 12 amino acids. The CDR3 sequence is CASSKDFYEQYF. The CDR3 DNA follows: TGTGCCAGCTCAAAAGACTTCTACGAGCAGTACTTC.

As concerns this clonotype: An end of the junction does not agree with germline; a read error may underlie this. V gene TRBV6-1 combines with J gene TRBJ2-6; D is tentatively TRBD1 or TRBD2 (5 bases each). Germline-derived CDR1 and CDR2 are MNHNS and SASEGT. This CDR3 comprises 15 residues. This CDR3 is CAISVGDAGANVLTF. CDR3 in DNA: TGTGCCATCAGTGTGGGGGACGCCGGGGCCAACGTCCTGACTTTC.

This clonotype was observed a few times. The CDR3 spells CASSLRQGISLDYGYTF. As DNA, the CDR3 is TGTGCCAGCAGCTTAAGACAGGGTATAAGTCTCGACTATGGCTACACCTTC. The rearrangement uses TRBV7-2 and TRBJ1-2; TRBD1 matches 7 bases. J lost 3 bases, V lost 2 bases, and 12 bases had no gene match. CDR1 is SGHTA, CDR2 FQGNSA, per germline. The CDR3 contains 17 residues.

In this sample, this clonotype turned up many times. This chain uses TRBV19 with TRBJ1-1, with TRBD1 matching over 7 bases. The CDR3 is 14 residues long. The J segment lost 1 base and the V segment lost 5 bases, leaving 4 bases of the junction unmatched. The germline gives CDR1 LNHDA, CDR2 SQIVND (reference sequence). CDR3 in amino acids: CASSARTGNTEAFF. CDR3 DNA: TGTGCCAGTAGTGCCCGGACAGGGAACACTGAAGCTTTCTTT.

This clonotype was detected many times. The chain is built from TRBV2 and TRBJ2-2; unclear D gene. In germline, CDR1 is SNHLY, CDR2 FYNNEI. The CDR3 consists of 12 residues. Trimming took 6 bases from V and 7 from J, leaving 9 bases between them. In DNA, the CDR3 is TGTGCCAGCAGATATTCGCTCGGGGAGCTGTTTTTT. Its translation: CASRYSLGELFF.

This chain connects TRBV7-9 to TRBJ2-7; TRBD1 is a possible D gene (5 bases). The CDR3 is 15 residues long. V gave up 1 base and J gave up 5 bases, with 15 bases separating them. CDR1 and CDR2 (germline): SEHNR, FQNEAQ (reference sequence). CDR3 protein: CASSLGTGHLHEQYF. The CDR3, as DNA: TGTGCCAGCAGCTTAGGTACCGGACACCTCCACGAGCAGTACTTC.

Only a few counts were recorded for this clonotype. The V gene is TRBV29-1, the J gene TRBJ1-5; no definite D call. Germline values: CDR1 SQVTM, CDR2 ANQGSEA. V lost 4 bases and J 0 bases, leaving 10 bases between the germline ends. CDR3 length: 14 amino acids. CDR3 in DNA: TGCAGCGTTGCTGGCCAAAATAGCAATCAGCCCCAGCATTTT. Translated: CSVAGQNSNQPQHF. Looking up the rest from reference TRBV29-1 and TRBJ1-5 gives the full variable domain: SAVISQKPSRDICQRGTSLTIQCQVDSQVTMMFWYRQQPGQSLTLIATANQGSEATYESGFVIDKFPISRPNLTFSTLTVSNMSPEDSSIYLCSVAGQNSNQPQHFGDGTRLSIL.

In this sample, this clonotype turned up a few times. J is TRBJ2-1 and V is TRBV7-2; D uncertain. Germline V CDR1 and CDR2: SGHTA, FQGNSA. V shed 5 bases and J shed 6 bases, with 5 bases lying between them. This CDR3 is 11 amino acids long. CDR3 region: CASSDGNEQFF. DNA of the CDR3: TGTGCCAGCAGCGACGGCAATGAGCAGTTCTTC. Looking up the rest from reference TRBV7-2 and TRBJ2-1 gives the full variable domain: GAGVSQSPSNKVTEKGKDVELRCDPISGHTALYWYRQSLGQGLEFLIYFQGNSAPDKSGLPSDRFSAERTGGSVSTLTIQRTQQEDSAVYLCASSDGNEQFFGPGTRLTVL.